This T cell receptor beta chain was sequenced for a study of human T cells and chemical hapten exposure (dated by TCRdb to 2020 to 2022). Some background on the complete study: For sensitization, 2% DPC in acetone was applied to a 2 cm by 2 cm area of upper inner arm skin. Blood for TCR sequencing was provided by twenty-nine alopecia patients at one to four time points (pre-sensitization, 2, 6 and 24 weeks). Libraries were pooled for sequencing, and per-sample TCR yields varied mainly because of small differences in library volumes within the pool. Alopecia areata with under or over 50% scalp involvement, alopecia totalis and alopecia universalis were represented in the patient cohort, which was mostly female. In alopecia patients, the study followed how the peripheral blood TCR repertoire changed in vivo over primary and secondary sensitization to diphenylcyclopropenone (DPC), a hapten. Patch tests used Finn chambers with 0.01% DPC on the upper back, scored after 6 days by International Contact Dermatitis Research Group standards. Blood samples were taken from patients before sensitization (week 0) and then at 2, 6 and about 24 weeks after DPC sensitization. Throughout the study period of roughly 24 weeks, patients also received therapeutic DPC doses to the scalp every week. Overall results and qualifications from the work: All patients had alopecia, a presumed autoimmune disease, so their immune response might differ from that of healthy individuals. No change with DPC sensitization was found in the number of TCRs above 1 in 1000 frequency, and no evidence of global repertoire structure alterations was found. The number of PT1 expanded TCRs positively correlated with patch test score, significant at thresholds 8, 16 and 32 but not 4. After repeated subsampling, changes were observed in the strength of the expansion versus patch-test correlation and in the threshold at which the correlation became significant. Expanded TCRs formed significantly more large CDR3 similarity clusters than pre-sensitization or healthy control sets, consistent with antigen-driven responses.

Including the terminal cysteine and phenylalanine, the CDR3 comprises 15 residues. Left in the record is the CDR3 DNA by itself, 45 bases read in frame from the first base. As encoded in the germline V gene (reference sequence), CDR1 is LGHDT while CDR2 is YNNKEL. Trimming at the junction amounts to 0 bases on V and 0 bases on J, and the germline ends lie 8 bases apart. To prepare the library, RACE was applied. Instrument on record: NextSeq 500. During library preparation, unique molecular identifiers were attached to individual cDNA molecules so that TCRs could be counted in a quantitative, reproducible way. From each blood RNA sample, both TCR alpha and TCR beta chains were sequenced. The authors' analysis ran thus. Samples had a median of about 90,000 TCRs, with a range from about 23,224 to 690,600. The Decombinator software suite was used to annotate the V, J and CDR3 of the TCR reads. For PS versus PT1 abundance plots, all samples were subsampled to the same number of TCRs (28,000). Expanded TCRs were defined as absent before sensitization and observed at least eight times at the 2-week time point. The public sequencing data were trimmed at Q25 with fastp and processed into clonotypes with MiXCR by TCRdb, which kept only in-frame beta chains. One record per CDR3 amino acid sequence lists the most common genes and DNA. The V and J calls here are based on TCRdb, not the publication. A total of about 90,000 distinct CDR3 sequences appear in this sample, about 8.5% of them only once. The biggest ten clones account for 2.6% of the sample.

According to the study, the label for this sample's time point signals: pre-sensitization, week 0. Explained via the paper, the treatment or condition label denotes: therapeutic diphenylcyclopropenone sensitization with weekly scalp DPC. Blood at each patch-test visit was drawn before the patch test was applied. To be eligible, patients had to be aged 18 to 70, diagnosed with alopecia and judged suitable for DPC therapy, while pregnant patients were excluded. Unfractionated whole blood was collected in Tempus Blood RNA tubes, and total RNA was extracted from that blood. In regard to this clonotype: Its antigen remains undetermined. No clone much larger than this one lies a single base away; base qualities are absent.

The receptor comes from a man aged 35-49 years with alopecia areata. Some clones in this sample may be carry-over from other donors' samples. The rearrangement joined TRBV3-1 to TRBJ2-5; there is no confident call for the D gene. The sample in question was whole blood, obtained in connection with sensitization to the hapten diphenylcyclopropenone (DPC). CDR3 region: CASSQDRRYQETQYF. The DNA sequence is as follows: TGTGCCAGCAGCCAAGATCGACGGTACCAAGAGACCCAGTACTTC.